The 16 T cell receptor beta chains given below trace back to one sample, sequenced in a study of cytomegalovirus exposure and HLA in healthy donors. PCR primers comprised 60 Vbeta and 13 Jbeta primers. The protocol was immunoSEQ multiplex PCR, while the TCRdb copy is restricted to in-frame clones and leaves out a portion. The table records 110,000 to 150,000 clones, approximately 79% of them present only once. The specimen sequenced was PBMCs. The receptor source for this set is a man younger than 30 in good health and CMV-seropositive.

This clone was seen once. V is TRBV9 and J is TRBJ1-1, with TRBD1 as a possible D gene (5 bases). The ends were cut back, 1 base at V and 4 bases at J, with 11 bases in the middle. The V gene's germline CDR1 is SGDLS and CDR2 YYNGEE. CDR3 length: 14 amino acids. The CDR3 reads CASSVPGMGTEAFF. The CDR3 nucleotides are TGTGCCAGCAGCGTACCAGGGATGGGCACTGAAGCTTTCTTT. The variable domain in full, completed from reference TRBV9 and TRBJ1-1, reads DSGVTQTPKHLITATGQRVTLRCSPRSGDLSVYWYQQSLDQGLQFLIQYYNGEERAKGNILERFSAQQFPDLHSELNLSSLELGDSALYFCASSVPGMGTEAFFGQGTRLTVV.

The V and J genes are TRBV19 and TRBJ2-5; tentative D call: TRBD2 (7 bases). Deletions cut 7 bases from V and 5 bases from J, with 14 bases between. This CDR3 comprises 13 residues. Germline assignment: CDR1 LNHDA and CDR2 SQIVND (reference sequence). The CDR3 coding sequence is TGTGCCAGTAAGGGGGGGCCCGGTGAGACCCAGTACTTC. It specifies CASKGGPGETQYF.

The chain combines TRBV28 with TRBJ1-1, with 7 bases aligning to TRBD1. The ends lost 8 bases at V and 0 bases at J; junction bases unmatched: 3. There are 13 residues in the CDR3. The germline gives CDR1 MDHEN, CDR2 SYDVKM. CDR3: CASHRGLNTEAFF. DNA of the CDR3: TGTGCCAGCCACAGGGGATTGAACACTGAAGCTTTCTTT.

This chain's CDR3 is CASSFGGHSTYEQYF. Here the CDR3 DNA reads TGTGCCAGCAGCTTCGGGGGGCACAGCACCTACGAGCAGTACTTC. The gene calls are TRBV7-6 and TRBJ2-7; D perhaps matches TRBD2 (7 bases). From germline, CDR1 is SGHVS and CDR2 FNYEAQ. Trimming removed 3 bases from V and 2 bases from J, with 14 bases in between. The CDR3 spans 15 residues.

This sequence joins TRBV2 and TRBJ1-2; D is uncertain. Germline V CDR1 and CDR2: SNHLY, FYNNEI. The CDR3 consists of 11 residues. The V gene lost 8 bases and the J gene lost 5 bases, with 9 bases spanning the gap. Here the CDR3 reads CASSSSYGYTF. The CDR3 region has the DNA TGTGCCAGCTCCTCGTCTTATGGCTACACCTTC. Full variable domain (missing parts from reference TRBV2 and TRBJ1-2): EPEVTQTPSHQVTQMGQEVILRCVPISNHLYFYWYRQILGQKVEFLVSFYNNEISEKSEIFDDQFSVERPDGSNFTLKIRSTKLEDSAMYFCASSSSYGYTFGSGTRLTVV.

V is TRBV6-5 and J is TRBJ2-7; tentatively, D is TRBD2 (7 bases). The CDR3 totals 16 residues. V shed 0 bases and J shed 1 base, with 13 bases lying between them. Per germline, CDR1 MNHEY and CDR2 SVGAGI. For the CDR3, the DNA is TGTGCCAGCAGTTACTCCGGGGGGCAGGGGTCCTACGAGCAGTACTTC. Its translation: CASSYSGGQGSYEQYF.

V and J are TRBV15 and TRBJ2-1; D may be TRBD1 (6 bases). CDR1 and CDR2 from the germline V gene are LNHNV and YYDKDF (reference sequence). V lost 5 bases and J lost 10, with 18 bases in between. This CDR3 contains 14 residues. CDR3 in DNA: TGTGCCACCAGCTCCCGGACAGATTTTCTGGAGCAGTTCTTC. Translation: CATSSRTDFLEQFF.

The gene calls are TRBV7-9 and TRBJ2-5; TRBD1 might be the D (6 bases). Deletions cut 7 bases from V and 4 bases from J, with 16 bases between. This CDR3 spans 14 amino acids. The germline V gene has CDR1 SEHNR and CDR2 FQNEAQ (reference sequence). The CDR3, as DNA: TGTGCCAGCATTCCTACAGGGATTCGAGAGACCCAGTACTTC. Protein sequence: CASIPTGIRETQYF.

CDR3 bases: TGTGCCAGCAGCAAACCATACAGGCCGCTTACCCCTACCCCAATGAACACTGAAGCTTTCTTT. Translating gives CASSKPYRPLTPTPMNTEAFF. The chain carries TRBV21-1 and TRBJ1-1; TRBD1 is taken as the D call from the table, unchecked against the DNA. TRBV21-1 is assigned pseudogene status. The CDR3 spans 21 residues.

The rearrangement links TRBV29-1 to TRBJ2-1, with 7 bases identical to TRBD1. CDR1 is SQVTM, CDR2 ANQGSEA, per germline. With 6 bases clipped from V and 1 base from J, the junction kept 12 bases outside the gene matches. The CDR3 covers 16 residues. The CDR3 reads CSVEQGTANSYNEQFF. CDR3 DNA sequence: TGCAGCGTAGAACAAGGGACAGCAAATTCCTACAATGAGCAGTTCTTC.

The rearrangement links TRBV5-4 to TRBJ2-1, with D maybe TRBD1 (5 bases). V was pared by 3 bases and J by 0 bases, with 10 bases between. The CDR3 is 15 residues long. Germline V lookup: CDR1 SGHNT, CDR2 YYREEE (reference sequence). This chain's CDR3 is CASSSTVSSYNEQFF. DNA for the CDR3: TGTGCCAGCAGCTCGACAGTCTCCTCCTACAATGAGCAGTTCTTC.

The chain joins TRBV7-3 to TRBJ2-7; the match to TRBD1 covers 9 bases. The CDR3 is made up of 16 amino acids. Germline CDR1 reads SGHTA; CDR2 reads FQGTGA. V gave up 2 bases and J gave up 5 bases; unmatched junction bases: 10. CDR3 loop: CASSLGLQGQGHEQYF. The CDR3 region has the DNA TGTGCCAGCAGCTTAGGTCTCCAGGGACAGGGTCACGAGCAGTACTTC.

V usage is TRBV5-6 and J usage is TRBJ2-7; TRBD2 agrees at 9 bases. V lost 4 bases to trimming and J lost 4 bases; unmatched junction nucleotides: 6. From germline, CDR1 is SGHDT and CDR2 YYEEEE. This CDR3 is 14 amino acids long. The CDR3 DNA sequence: TGTGCCAGCAGCGAGGGACTAGCACCGTACGAGCAGTACTTC. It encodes CASSEGLAPYEQYF.

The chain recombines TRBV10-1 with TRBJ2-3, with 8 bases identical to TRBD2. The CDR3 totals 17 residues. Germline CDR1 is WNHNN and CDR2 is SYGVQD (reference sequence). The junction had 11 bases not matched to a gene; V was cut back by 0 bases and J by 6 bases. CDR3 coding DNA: TGCGCCAGCAGTGAGTCGAAGGCGGGGGGCTCAGTGGATACGCAGTATTTT. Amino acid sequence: CASSESKAGGSVDTQYF.

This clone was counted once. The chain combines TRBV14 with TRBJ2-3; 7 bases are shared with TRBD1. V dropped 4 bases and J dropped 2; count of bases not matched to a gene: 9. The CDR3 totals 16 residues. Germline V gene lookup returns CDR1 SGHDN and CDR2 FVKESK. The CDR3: CASSPPLTGFTDTQYF. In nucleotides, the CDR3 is TGTGCCAGCAGCCCCCCATTGACAGGGTTCACAGATACGCAGTATTTT.

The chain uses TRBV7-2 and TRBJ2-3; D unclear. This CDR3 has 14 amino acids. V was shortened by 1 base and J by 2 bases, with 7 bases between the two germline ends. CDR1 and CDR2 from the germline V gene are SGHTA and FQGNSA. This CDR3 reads CASSLDLFTDTQYF. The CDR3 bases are TGTGCCAGCAGCTTAGATCTATTCACAGATACGCAGTATTTT.